These 30 T cell receptor beta chains came from one sample sequenced in a study of T-cell reconstitution after alpha-beta-depleted transplantation in children. Preparation of the TCRbeta library was carried out with unique molecular identifiers. TCRdb passed the PCR reads through MiXCR, listing each CDR3 protein once. The table includes approximately 190,000 distinct CDR3 sequences, 6.3% detected once. Sequencing was performed on PBMCs, taken before TCRalphabeta/CD19-depleted stem cell transplant. The receptors shown here come from a girl under three years old with combined immunodeficiency, due to receive a stem cell transplant.

The table lists this clonotype with many counts. The chain couples TRBV6-1 to TRBJ2-7; the D is unclear. V shed 1 base and J shed 7 bases, with 8 bases lying between them. The germline gives CDR1 MNHNS, CDR2 SASEGT. This CDR3 region has 12 residues. CDR3 sequence: CASSEEGFEQYF. The CDR3 region has the DNA TGTGCCAGCAGTGAAGAAGGGTTTGAGCAGTACTTC.

This clonotype was recorded at least ten times. The chain uses TRBV27 and TRBJ2-3; a weak D match, TRBD1 (7 bases). The CDR3 spans 14 residues. Germline lookup yields CDR1 MNHEY and CDR2 SMNVEV (reference sequence). V dropped 6 bases and J dropped 4 bases, with 14 bases sitting between them. CDR3: CASRYSRGADTQYF. The CDR3 region has the DNA TGTGCCAGCAGATATTCCAGGGGGGCAGATACGCAGTATTTT.

This clonotype occurred many times. The chain joins TRBV24-1 to TRBJ2-3; 13 bases align to TRBD2. Unmatched junction bases numbered 3, after V lost 0 bases and J lost 4 bases. The CDR3 loop spans 17 amino acids. Germline V gene data show CDR1 as KGHDR and CDR2 as SFDVKD. The CDR3 DNA reads TGTGCCACCAGTGATTTGGCCACTAGCGGGGGGGCAGATACGCAGTATTTT. It encodes CATSDLATSGGADTQYF.

This clonotype came up many times. The chain couples TRBV7-2 to TRBJ2-1; D possibly uses TRBD1 or TRBD2 (5 bases each). This CDR3 comprises 16 residues. Germline V gene sequence: CDR1 SGHTA, CDR2 FQGNSA. The germline V and J ends were trimmed by 3 bases and 9 bases, with 21 bases remaining between them. DNA for the CDR3: TGTGCCAGCAGCTTCCGGGACCATAAACCCCTCGGTGAGCAGTTCTTC. It is translated as CASSFRDHKPLGEQFF.

This clonotype occurred a few times. The V call is TRBV18, the J call TRBJ1-2; a possible D gene is TRBD1 (5 bases). V was trimmed by 2 bases and J by 2 bases, leaving 15 bases between them. The CDR3 extends over 16 amino acids. Germline V gene lookup returns CDR1 KGHSH and CDR2 LQKENI. CDR3 protein: CASSPARTGPNYGYTF. As DNA, the CDR3 is TGTGCCAGCTCACCAGCAAGAACAGGACCGAACTATGGCTACACCTTC.

The chain couples TRBV5-6 to TRBJ2-1; 9 bases map to TRBD1. CDR1 and CDR2 (germline): SGHDT, YYEEEE. V was clipped by 3 bases and J by 6 bases; unmatched bases: 10. The CDR3 is 16 amino acids. The CDR3 loop reads CASSSQGQGDGNEQFF. CDR3 nucleotides: TGTGCCAGCAGCTCACAGGGACAGGGAGATGGCAATGAGCAGTTCTTC.

The sample holds one count of this clonotype. The chain combines TRBV29-1 with TRBJ2-7; 7 nucleotides align to TRBD1. With 4 bases clipped from V and 0 bases from J, the junction kept 6 bases outside the gene matches. CDR1 and CDR2 (germline): SQVTM, ANQGSEA. CDR3 length equals 14 residues. CDR3 amino acids: CSVAGTAYSYEQYF. In DNA form, the CDR3 reads TGCAGCGTTGCCGGGACAGCTTACTCCTACGAGCAGTACTTC.

Ten or more counts support this clonotype. The V gene is TRBV7-9, the J gene TRBJ2-2, with D hard to call. Germline CDR1 SEHNR, CDR2 FQNEAQ (reference sequence). The V and J ends lost 7 bases and 4 bases respectively, with 10 bases between them. CDR3 length: 13 amino acids. CDR3: CASTAFTTGELFF. The CDR3 DNA follows: TGTGCCAGCACCGCATTTACCACCGGGGAGCTGTTTTTT.

There are many counts of this clonotype. The chain carries TRBV20-1 and TRBJ2-3; either TRBD1 or TRBD2 may fit D (5 bases each). V was pared by 1 base and J by 4 bases, with 15 bases between. The CDR3 consists of 15 residues. The germline gives CDR1 DFQATT, CDR2 SNEGSKA (reference sequence). The CDR3: CSARVSPGDADTQYF. As DNA, the CDR3 is TGCAGTGCTAGAGTATCCCCCGGGGACGCAGATACGCAGTATTTT.

The table lists this clonotype with many counts. V and J are TRBV20-1 and TRBJ2-1, with TRBD2 matching over 9 bases. Germline CDR1 and CDR2: DFQATT and SNEGSKA (reference sequence). Trimming took 0 bases from V and 6 from J; bases not matched to a gene: 9. This CDR3 spans 16 amino acids. CDR3 residues: CSARDLAGKKSNEQFF. In DNA form, the CDR3 reads TGCAGTGCTAGAGACCTAGCGGGAAAAAAGAGCAATGAGCAGTTCTTC.

This clonotype has a count of ten or more. The rearrangement links TRBV27 to TRBJ1-1, with 8 bases identical to TRBD1. With V trimmed by 4 bases and J by 4 bases, 2 bases remained unmatched. Germline V gene lookup returns CDR1 MNHEY and CDR2 SMNVEV (reference sequence). The CDR3 totals 13 residues. This CDR3 reads CASSWTGTTEAFF. In nucleotides, the CDR3 is TGTGCCAGCAGTTGGACAGGGACCACTGAAGCTTTCTTT.

This clonotype was recorded many times. This sequence joins TRBV29-1 and TRBJ1-5; TRBD1 matches 8 bases. V shed 0 bases and J 2 bases; nucleotides not matched to a gene: 3. CDR1 is SQVTM and CDR2 is ANQGSEA in the germline V gene. The CDR3 consists of 15 residues. CDR3 sequence: CSVEETGGGNQPQHF. The DNA for the CDR3 is TGCAGCGTTGAAGAAACAGGGGGAGGCAATCAGCCCCAGCATTTT.

This clonotype has ten or more counts. J is TRBJ2-7 and V is TRBV29-1, with a tentative D call TRBD1 (5 bases). The CDR3 sequence is 13 residues long. CDR1 SQVTM and CDR2 ANQGSEA come from the germline V gene. V was cut by 4 bases and J by 3 bases, with 13 bases left in between. CDR3 sequence (DNA): TGCAGCGTTGGGGGCAGTAACCTCTACGAGCAGTACTTC. Its protein product is CSVGGSNLYEQYF.

This clonotype was counted ten times or more. The rearrangement joins TRBV11-3 to TRBJ2-1; TRBD2 might be the D (5 bases). Germline values: CDR1 SGHNT, CDR2 YENEEA. The V end was cut by 7 bases, the J end by 8 bases, with 12 bases between. This CDR3 contains 12 residues. This CDR3 reads CASTLAPHEQFF. The CDR3 nucleotides read TGTGCCAGCACCCTAGCCCCTCATGAGCAGTTCTTC.

This clonotype was counted ten times or more. The chain combines TRBV28 with TRBJ2-3; 10 bases match TRBD2. The CDR3 loop spans 14 amino acids. The germline CDR1 and CDR2 sequences are MDHEN and SYDVKM. Trimming took 5 bases from V and 6 from J; bases not matched to a gene: 5. The CDR3 reads CASSPDSGRDTQYF. In DNA form, the CDR3 reads TGTGCCAGCAGTCCTGATAGCGGGAGGGATACGCAGTATTTT.

Many counts were recorded for this clonotype. This chain links TRBV12-3 or TRBV12-4 with TRBJ2-3, with D perhaps TRBD1 (5 bases). The V gene lost 1 base and the J gene lost 3 bases, with 8 bases spanning the gap. The CDR3 length is 14 residues. CDR3 DNA sequence: TGTGCCAGCAGTTTAGGTGGACAAACAGATACGCAGTATTTT. Translating gives CASSLGGQTDTQYF.

This clonotype occurred many times. The chain uses TRBV28 and TRBJ2-7; tentatively, D is TRBD1 (5 bases). This CDR3 contains 15 residues. Per the germline V gene, CDR1 is MDHEN and CDR2 is SYDVKM. Between the trimmed V and J ends, which lost 6 bases and 4 bases, there was a span of 19 bases. This CDR3 reads CASRQLSGSRYEQYF. The CDR3 coding sequence is TGTGCCAGCAGGCAGCTATCAGGGTCCCGTTACGAGCAGTACTTC.

Ten or more counts support this clonotype. The DNA of the CDR3 is TGTGCCACCAGCAGCTGGGGACTAGCGAGTACAGATACGCAGTATTTT. Protein product: CATSSWGLASTDTQYF. The chain recombines TRBV15 with TRBJ2-3, with 10 bases that match TRBD2. Germline V CDR1 and CDR2: LNHNV, YYDKDF (reference sequence). This CDR3 has 16 amino acids. V was pared by 3 bases and J by 3 bases, with 6 bases of the junction left unmatched. The whole variable domain, filled in from reference TRBV15 and TRBJ2-3, reads DAMVIQNPRYQVTQFGKPVTLSCSQTLNHNVMYWYQQKSSQAPKLLFHYYDKDFNNEADTPDNFQSRRPNTSFCFLDIRSPGLGDTAMYLCATSSWGLASTDTQYFGPGTRLTVL.

This clonotype was counted ten times or more. The CDR3 is CASSLDLTGNEQFF. The CDR3 bases are TGTGCCAGCAGCTTGGATCTTACCGGGAATGAGCAGTTCTTC. The chain uses TRBV7-6 and TRBJ2-1; unclear D gene. V lost 3 bases and J lost 7, with 13 bases in between. Germline V lookup: CDR1 SGHVS, CDR2 FNYEAQ. This CDR3 is built from 14 residues.

As to this clonotype: Since a much larger clone is just one base distant, this may be a read error. The chain combines TRBV3-1 with TRBJ2-7; D is ambiguous. Germline V lookup: CDR1 LGHDT, CDR2 YNNKEL (reference sequence). V was shortened by 10 bases and J by 3 bases, with 7 bases between the two germline ends. The CDR3 consists of 10 residues. The CDR3 region is CAIWDYEQYF. CDR3 bases: TGTGCCATCTGGGACTACGAGCAGTACTTC.

This clonotype was counted at least ten times. The chain employs TRBV25-1 and TRBJ2-7; 7 bases align to TRBD1. CDR3 length: 17 residues. Germline-derived CDR1 and CDR2 are MGHDK and SYGVNS. Germline trimming cut 0 bases from V and 2 bases from J; bases unmatched to any gene: 10. DNA for the CDR3: TGTGCCAGCAGTGAATATTTCCCTAAGGACAGGACCTACGAGCAGTACTTC. Translating gives CASSEYFPKDRTYEQYF.

In the case of this clonotype: This could be a read error, since a much larger clone is one nucleotide away. The conserved closing phenylalanine or tryptophan is absent in this CDR3, likely reflecting a read error. The chain couples TRBV5-1 to TRBJ1-1; tentatively, D is TRBD1 (5 bases). This CDR3 has 12 amino acids. Germline CDR1 reads SGHRS; CDR2 reads YFSETQ. Trimming took 6 bases from V and 2 from J, leaving 8 bases between them. CDR3 sequence (DNA): TGCGCCAGCAACGGGGGTAACACTGAAGCTTTCTGT. Translating it yields CASNGGNTEAFC.

This clonotype showed up many times. The chain couples TRBV29-1 to TRBJ2-3, with 7 bases aligning to TRBD1. This CDR3 contains 17 residues. Germline V gene sequence: CDR1 SQVTM, CDR2 ANQGSEA. V shed 5 bases, J shed 2 bases, and the junction held 16 bases outside the gene matches. The CDR3 bases are TGCAGCGTTTTGGGGCTGGACAGGCCCCTTTTCACAGATACGCAGTATTTT. Translating gives CSVLGLDRPLFTDTQYF.

This clonotype was seen a handful of times. The chain uses TRBV6-5 and TRBJ2-7; 10 nucleotides align to TRBD1. The germline gives CDR1 MNHEY, CDR2 SVGAGI. J lost 3 bases, V lost 0 bases, and 2 bases had no gene match. The CDR3 is made up of 15 amino acids. For the CDR3, the DNA is TGTGCCAGCAGTTACTCGGGGACAGGGGACTACGAGCAGTACTTC. Protein sequence: CASSYSGTGDYEQYF.

This clonotype occurred many times. This chain joins TRBV5-1 and TRBJ1-1, with TRBD1 as a possible D gene (5 bases). V was cut by 0 bases and J by 5 bases, with 20 bases left in between. CDR3 size: 17 residues. Germline V gene lookup returns CDR1 SGHRS and CDR2 YFSETQ. CDR3 nucleotide sequence: TGCGCCAGCAGCTTGGAGGGACCCCATTCTCGGGGGACTGAAGCTTTCTTT. This sequence encodes CASSLEGPHSRGTEAFF.

This clonotype was counted ten times or more. J is TRBJ1-2 and V is TRBV6-6, with TRBD1 matching over 11 bases. Trimming took 6 bases from V and 6 from J; bases not matched to a gene: 3. The CDR3 is 13 residues long. CDR1 MNHNY and CDR2 SVGAGI come from the germline V gene (reference sequence). The CDR3 sequence is CASRDRGQDGYTF. For the CDR3, the DNA is TGTGCCAGCAGGGACAGGGGGCAGGATGGCTACACCTTC.

This clonotype was found many times. The V and J genes are TRBV21-1 and TRBJ2-1. TRBV21-1 is labeled a pseudogene. This CDR3 contains 16 residues. CDR3 nucleotides: TGTGCCAGCAGCACTTCTGGGATTGCCCCCTACAATGAGCAGTTCTTC. Amino acids: CASSTSGIAPYNEQFF.

This clonotype was seen many times. V gene TRBV20-1 combines with J gene TRBJ2-7; TRBD2 matches 13 bases. The junction had 7 bases not matched to a gene; V was cut back by 5 bases and J by 0 bases. From germline, CDR1 is DFQATT and CDR2 SNEGSKA (reference sequence). The length of the CDR3 is 16 residues. CDR3 in amino acids: CSAGGLAGLSSYEQYF. As DNA, the CDR3 is TGCAGTGCTGGGGGACTAGCGGGACTGAGCTCCTACGAGCAGTACTTC.

The chain carries TRBV12-3 or TRBV12-4 and TRBJ2-5; 9 positions match TRBD1. The V gene end was trimmed by 4 bases and the J gene end by 4 bases; junction bases not matched to a gene: 4. There are 14 residues in the CDR3. CDR3 bases: TGTGCCAGCAGTTGGACAGGGGATGGAGAGACCCAGTACTTC. Its translation: CASSWTGDGETQYF.

At least ten counts were recorded for this clonotype. V usage is TRBV12-3 or TRBV12-4 and J usage is TRBJ2-7; D gene unclear. Trimming shortened V by 1 base and J by 5 bases, and 6 bases separated the two germline ends. The CDR3 covers 12 residues. The CDR3 DNA reads TGTGCCAGCAGTTTAGGTGTCAACGAGCAGTACTTC. Its protein is CASSLGVNEQYF.